This is a list of T cell receptor beta chains from one sample in a study of cytomegalovirus exposure and HLA in healthy donors. The protocol was immunoSEQ multiplex PCR, while the TCRdb copy is restricted to in-frame clones and leaves out a portion. Of roughly 130,000 clones listed, approximately 8.7% are singletons. The sample comprised PBMCs. The receptors stem from a man aged 40-49 years in good health and CMV-seronegative. Both conserved end residues are trimmed from each CDR3. The order of the fields is V gene, D gene, CDR3 protein. D genes are given only for firm matches.

V: TRBV2
D: NA
CDR3: ASSLQETQY

V: TRBV4-1
D: NA
CDR3: ASSQVPNQVYEQY

V: TRBV7-9
D: TRBD1
CDR3: ASSLTGTGPTNYGYT

V: TRBV7-9
D: NA
CDR3: ASSSGSSPLH

V: TRBV25-1
D: NA
CDR3: ASSEVSSYNEQF

V: TRBV1
D: NA
CDR3: TSSRKDRSTEAF

V: TRBV28
D: TRBD1
CDR3: ASSLAGGNTEAF

V: TRBV5-6
D: NA
CDR3: VTTRQEVAYEQY

V: TRBV6-5
D: NA
CDR3: ASRRLRGYTEAF

V: TRBV30
D: TRBD2
CDR3: AWTSGGMTQY

V: TRBV5-6
D: TRBD2
CDR3: ASSGTSGYYEQY

V: TRBV6-5
D: NA
CDR3: ASRISVNSGNTIY

V: TRBV7-2
D: TRBD2
CDR3: ASSRSGGKETQY

V: TRBV6-1
D: NA
CDR3: ASSARPPDSPLH

V: TRBV18
D: NA
CDR3: ASSPRQYQETQY

V: TRBV7-2
D: NA
CDR3: ASSHSPPGNNSPLH

V: TRBV5-6
D: NA
CDR3: ASSFGIQETQY

V: TRBV7-9
D: NA
CDR3: ASSDQGSNYGYT

V: TRBV19
D: NA
CDR3: ASSIMTGYGYT

V: TRBV11-2
D: NA
CDR3: ASSIPGQSLYGHT

V: TRBV10-3
D: TRBD1
CDR3: ATGGERSGNTIY

V: TRBV10-3
D: NA
CDR3: AISVEGQSEAF

V: TRBV4-1
D: NA
CDR3: ASSQGRNQPQH

V: TRBV5-1
D: NA
CDR3: ASSVLASNTGELF

V: TRBV12-5
D: NA
CDR3: ASDQGLSSF

V: TRBV20-1
D: NA
CDR3: SARSADEQF

V: TRBV27
D: TRBD1
CDR3: ASSNLNEGTGNTDTQY

V: TRBV28
D: TRBD2
CDR3: ASRSSGGNYEQY

V: TRBV5-1
D: NA
CDR3: ASRLAPANTGELF

V: TRBV5-1
D: NA
CDR3: ASSLGLRDLGNEQY

V: TRBV10-1
D: NA
CDR3: ASSPGRNTDTQY

V: TRBV27
D: NA
CDR3: ASSLVLGGTEAF

V: TRBV7-2
D: NA
CDR3: ASSYRATNEKLF

V: TRBV7-8
D: NA
CDR3: ASSLGYGGGQETQY

V: TRBV4-1
D: TRBD1
CDR3: ASSQEGGTGLPYGYT

V: TRBV7-2
D: TRBD1
CDR3: ASSVQGADYGYT

V: TRBV7-8
D: NA
CDR3: ASSSFRRDRGEQY

V: TRBV19
D: TRBD1
CDR3: ASSPGQGWTEAF

V: TRBV19
D: TRBD1
CDR3: ASSDPGQGVITEAF

V: TRBV5-1
D: TRBD2
CDR3: ASRVGGGSDQGTQY

V: TRBV9
D: TRBD1
CDR3: ASSVGGGSNNEQF

V: TRBV30
D: TRBD1
CDR3: AWSSGGAGQPQH

V: TRBV2
D: NA
CDR3: ASRGGLSSYNEQF

V: TRBV6-5
D: NA
CDR3: ASSYSPLLNTEAF

V: TRBV9
D: TRBD2
CDR3: ASSVGLAGGNTGELF

V: TRBV7-9
D: NA
CDR3: ASSYGRAETQY

V: TRBV6-4
D: NA
CDR3: ASKSGLEADTQY

V: TRBV19
D: NA
CDR3: ASSPPGQSLAYEQF

V: TRBV6-1
D: TRBD1
CDR3: ASRLDRGVETQY

V: TRBV7-6
D: TRBD1
CDR3: ASSHGDRGNNEQF

V: TRBV19
D: NA
CDR3: ASSSVSNQPQH

V: TRBV5-5
D: TRBD2
CDR3: ASSSPTSGVHNEQF

V: TRBV29-1
D: TRBD1
CDR3: SVLRGQGANYSNQPQH

V: TRBV10-2
D: TRBD1
CDR3: ASSEAGGFTEAF

V: TRBV4-3
D: TRBD2
CDR3: ASSQDWGTSQETQY

V: TRBV6-6
D: NA
CDR3: ASTRIAGELF

V: TRBV7-7
D: TRBD2
CDR3: ASSYGTSGTQETQY